Listed here are 25 T cell receptor beta chains from one sample, sequenced in a study of T cell clonality in common variable immunodeficiency. Whole-study findings and limits: Reportedly, TCR beta sequences from common variable immunodeficiency showed fewer deletions and N-nucleotide insertions.

Their cognate antigens are unknown. Sequencing was performed with immunoSEQ multiplex PCR; in TCRdb, only in-frame clones are kept and a portion is missing. This set yields fewer than 4,500 clones and no singletons; the top ten hold about 25%. Material: peripheral blood mononuclear cells. These receptors originate from a human donor with common variable immunodeficiency.

In this sample, this clone turned up many times. The read halts 3 residues ahead of the CDR3 end, with the missing end drawn from the germline J gene. The J gene is TRBJ2-3, the V gene TRBV5-1, with 9 nucleotides matching TRBD2. J was trimmed by 1 base and V by 4 bases; bases with no gene match: 10. The CDR3 runs 17 residues. The germline V gene encodes CDR1 SGHRS and CDR2 YFSETQ. The CDR3 sequence is CASSRAGAGGGTDTQYF. The DNA read from the CDR3 is TGCGCCAGCAGCCGGGCCGGAGCGGGGGGCGGCACAGATACG.

A few counts support this clone. Coverage ceases 3 residues before the CDR3 finishes, and the germline J gene fills in the end. This chain joins TRBV7-6 and TRBJ2-3; maybe TRBD2 (5 bases). CDR1 is SGHVS, CDR2 FNYEAQ, per germline. The V end was cut by 1 base, the J end by 0 bases, with 5 bases between. The length of the CDR3 is 14 residues. CDR3 sequence reads: CASSLGTSTDTQYF. Incomplete CDR3 DNA: TGTGCCAGCAGCTTAGGGACTAGCACAGATACG.

On this clone itself: The read terminates 3 residues before the CDR3 end, so the remaining end is supplied by the germline J gene. The gene calls are TRBV30 and TRBJ1-1; no definite D call. Germline V CDR1 and CDR2: GTSNPN, SVGIG (reference sequence). The CDR3 length is 13 residues. The V end was cut by 4 bases, the J end by 0 bases, with 9 bases between. CDR3 DNA (partial): TGTGCCTGGACTAGGCAGATGAACACTGAA. It encodes CAWTRQMNTE. The CDR3 as a whole reads CAWTRQMNTEAFF.

Concerning this clone: Read coverage stops 3 residues before the CDR3 terminus; the germline J gene supplies the remainder. V and J are TRBV7-3 and TRBJ2-1; 12 bases agree with TRBD2. CDR3 length equals 15 residues. CDR1 SGHTA and CDR2 FQGTGA come from the germline V gene. The V segment lost 5 bases and the J segment 4 bases; nucleotides outside the gene matches: 3. The chain's CDR3 is CASSALAGGYNEQFF. CDR3 DNA (partial): TGTGCCAGCAGCGCACTAGCGGGGGGTTACAATGAG.

The CDR3 spells CASSSGRNYEQYF. The covered CDR3 bases are TGTGCCAGCTCATCGGGTCGGAACTACGAG. The chain joins TRBV18 to TRBJ2-7, with D unclear. Sequencing ends 3 residues short of the CDR3 end; the germline J gene provides the rest. Per germline, CDR1 KGHSH and CDR2 LQKENI. This CDR3 spans 13 amino acids. Between the trimmed V and J ends, which lost 5 bases and 3 bases, there was a span of 11 bases.

For this clone: The read ends 3 residues shy of where the CDR3 ends; the end is completed using the germline J gene. V is TRBV20-1 and J is TRBJ2-7; 13 nucleotides align to TRBD2. The CDR3 covers 17 residues. The germline gives CDR1 DFQATT, CDR2 SNEGSKA (reference sequence). V shed 1 base, J shed 0 bases, and the junction held 6 bases outside the gene matches. The sequenced CDR3 bases are TGCAGTGCTAGAGCGACTAGCGGGGGGCGGTACTCCTACGAG. Protein product: CSARATSGGRYSYE. The CDR3, in full, reads CSARATSGGRYSYEQYF.

This clone was seen many times. The CDR3 spells CSARGQMNTEAFF. The covered CDR3 bases are TGCAGCGCCCGGGGACAAATGAACACTGAA. This sequence joins TRBV29-1 and TRBJ1-1; perhaps TRBD1 as D (6 bases). Coverage ceases 3 residues before the CDR3 finishes, and the germline J gene fills in the end. Trimming removed 7 bases from V and 0 bases from J, with 12 bases in between. Germline V gene lookup returns CDR1 SQVTM and CDR2 ANQGSEA. This CDR3 contains 13 residues.

A few counts support this clone. The read halts 3 residues ahead of the CDR3 end, with the missing end drawn from the germline J gene. The chain joins TRBV7-7 to TRBJ2-3, with D perhaps matching TRBD2 (6 bases). Between the trimmed V and J ends, which lost 1 base and 1 base, there was a span of 12 bases. Germline assignment: CDR1 SSHAT and CDR2 FNYEAQ (reference sequence). This CDR3 is 16 amino acids long. The chain's CDR3 is CASSLGLGGGTDTQYF. CDR3 DNA (partial): TGTGCCAGCAGCTTAGGGCTCGGGGGTGGCACAGATACG. Full variable domain (missing parts from reference TRBV7-7 and TRBJ2-3): GAGVSQSPRYKVTKRGQDVTLRCDPISSHATLYWYQQALGQGPEFLTYFNYEAQPDKSGLPSDRFSAERPEGSISTLTIQRTEQRDSAMYRCASSLGLGGGTDTQYFGPGTRLTVL.

This CDR3 is CASRSPSAGADTQYF. The covered CDR3 bases are TGTGCCAGCAGATCGCCCTCAGCGGGGGCAGATACG. The chain uses TRBV6-2 or TRBV6-3 and TRBJ2-3, with 8 bases fitting TRBD2. The CDR3 end is not reached by the read, which stops 3 residues before it; the germline J gene fills it in. There are 15 residues in the CDR3. V was clipped by 6 bases and J by 4 bases; unmatched bases: 9. Germline lookup yields CDR1 MNHEY and CDR2 SVGEGT.

In this sample, this clone turned up many times. The CDR3 loop is CASSIRAGSSYNEQFF. The sequenced part of the CDR3 DNA is TGTGCCAGCAGCATACGGGCAGGGAGCTCCTACAATGAG. The chain recombines TRBV7-3 with TRBJ2-1, with D perhaps given as TRBD1 or TRBD2 (5 bases each). Sequencing ends 3 residues short of the CDR3 end; the germline J gene provides the rest. The V gene lost 5 bases and the J gene lost 0 bases, with 14 bases spanning the gap. The germline V gene encodes CDR1 SGHTA and CDR2 FQGTGA. The CDR3 covers 16 residues. The full variable domain, rest sourced from reference TRBV7-3 and TRBJ2-1, is GAGVSQTPSNKVTEKGKYVELRCDPISGHTALYWYRQSLGQGPEFLIYFQGTGAADDSGLPNDRFFAVRPEGSVSTLKIQRTERGDSAVYLCASSIRAGSSYNEQFFGPGTRLTVL.

Many counts were recorded for this clone. Sequencing ends 3 residues short of the CDR3 end; the germline J gene provides the rest. The chain joins TRBV10-3 to TRBJ1-2, with 9 nucleotides matching TRBD1. Germline CDR1 reads ENHRY; CDR2 reads SYGVKD. The CDR3 length is 14 residues. The CDR3 sequence: CAISATGQGEGYTF. Incomplete CDR3 DNA: TGTGCCATCAGTGCGACGGGACAGGGTGAAGGC.

This clone was seen a handful of times. The observed sequence ends 3 residues before the CDR3 terminus, with the missing tail filled in from the germline J gene. The chain has TRBV18 and TRBJ1-5; weak D call: TRBD1 (6 bases). The germline V gene has CDR1 KGHSH and CDR2 LQKENI. V was clipped by 1 base and J by 2 bases, with 12 bases between them. The CDR3 length is 16 residues. The CDR3 region is CASSPRGGAGNQPQHF. The CDR3 DNA, read in part, is TGTGCCAGCTCACCACGGGGGGGCGCTGGCAATCAGCCC. Based on the CDR3 plus reference TRBV18 and TRBJ1-5, the full variable domain is NAGVMQNPRHLVRRRGQEARLRCSPMKGHSHVYWYRQLPEEGLKFMVYLQKENIIDESGMPKERFSAEFPKEGPSILRIQQVVRGDSAAYFCASSPRGGAGNQPQHFGDGTRLSIL.

This clone has a handful of counts. Coverage ceases 3 residues before the CDR3 finishes, and the germline J gene fills in the end. The rearrangement links TRBV7-2 to TRBJ1-4, with D maybe TRBD1 (6 bases). CDR1 SGHTA and CDR2 FQGNSA come from the germline V gene. This CDR3 comprises 14 residues. Trimming cost V 4 bases and J 6 bases, with 12 bases left between them. The CDR3 protein is CASSSTGLYEKLFF. The DNA read from the CDR3 is TGTGCCAGCAGCTCTACAGGGTTATATGAAAAA.

This clone was counted a few times. The read ends 3 residues shy of where the CDR3 ends; the end is completed using the germline J gene. The rearrangement joins TRBV5-1 to TRBJ2-5, with 7 bases fitting TRBD1. V shed 9 bases and J 5 bases; nucleotides not matched to a gene: 10. From germline, CDR1 is SGHRS and CDR2 YFSETQ. The CDR3 contains 13 residues. The chain's CDR3 is CATRQGEPETQYF. CDR3 bases read: TGCGCCACACGACAGGGAGAGCCGGAGACC.

In its sample, this clone was seen a few times. The read ends 3 residues early relative to the CDR3; the germline J gene fills the gap. The chain has TRBV7-2 and TRBJ1-6; TRBD1 might be the D (5 bases). Germline CDR1 SGHTA, CDR2 FQGNSA. V dropped 0 bases and J dropped 2 bases, with 11 bases sitting between them. The CDR3 totals 17 residues. The CDR3 bases that were read are TGTGCCAGCAGCTTAGCGGTCCCAGGGACCTATAATTCACCC. It codes for CASSLAVPGTYNSP. The CDR3 in full is CASSLAVPGTYNSPLHF. The full variable domain, its missing parts supplied by reference TRBV7-2 and TRBJ1-6, is GAGVSQSPSNKVTEKGKDVELRCDPISGHTALYWYRQSLGQGLEFLIYFQGNSAPDKSGLPSDRFSAERTGGSVSTLTIQRTQQEDSAVYLCASSLAVPGTYNSPLHFGNGTRLTVT.

This clone was picked up a small number of times. Sequencing ends 3 residues short of the CDR3 end; the germline J gene provides the rest. V is TRBV2 and J is TRBJ2-5; D remains ambiguous. The CDR3 consists of 11 residues. Germline loops: CDR1 SNHLY, CDR2 FYNNEI. Trimming pared 6 bases from V and 7 bases from J, leaving 9 bases between. The CDR3 loop reads CASSQPGTQYF. The DNA read from the CDR3 is TGTGCCAGCAGCCAACCGGGGACC.

Concerning this clone itself: The CDR3 end lies 3 residues beyond the end of the read and is filled in from the germline J gene. The J gene is TRBJ2-5, the V gene TRBV20-1, with no clear D. Germline CDR1 DFQATT, CDR2 SNEGSKA (reference sequence). The CDR3 covers 13 residues. The V gene lost 4 bases and the J gene lost 5 bases, with 14 bases spanning the gap. CDR3 DNA, as far as it was read: TGCAGTGCTAATTCCCGTGCGTCGGAGACC. Protein sequence: CSANSRASET. The entire CDR3 is CSANSRASETQYF.

By share of the sample, this clone is medium-sized. The read halts 3 residues ahead of the CDR3 end, with the missing end drawn from the germline J gene. V is TRBV28 and J is TRBJ1-1; the D gene is possibly TRBD1 (5 bases). The CDR3 is 14 amino acids. Per the germline V gene, CDR1 is MDHEN and CDR2 is SYDVKM. The sequenced CDR3 bases are TGTGCCAGCAGTTTTGGGGGACTAATGTTTAAA. Its protein is CASSFGGLMFK. The full CDR3 protein reads CASSFGGLMFKAFF. Together with reference TRBV28 and TRBJ1-1, the CDR3 gives the full variable domain: DVKVTQSSRYLVKRTGEKVFLECVQDMDHENMFWYRQDPGLGLRLIYFSYDVKMKEKGDIPEGYSVSREKKERFSLILESASTNQTSMYLCASSFGGLMFKAFFGQGTRLTVV.

Comment on this clone: Read data end 3 residues before the CDR3 end; the end is taken from the germline J gene. V usage is TRBV2 and J usage is TRBJ1-6; 9 nucleotides align to TRBD1. This CDR3 is 15 amino acids long. With V trimmed by 7 bases and J by 8 bases, 9 bases remained unmatched. CDR1 and CDR2 from the germline V gene are SNHLY and FYNNEI. This chain's CDR3 is CASKPLWTGDSPLHF. The sequenced CDR3 bases are TGTGCCAGCAAACCCTTGTGGACAGGGGATTCACCC. The full variable domain, completed using reference TRBV2 and TRBJ1-6, is EPEVTQTPSHQVTQMGQEVILRCVPISNHLYFYWYRQILGQKVEFLVSFYNNEISEKSEIFDDQFSVERPDGSNFTLKIRSTKLEDSAMYFCASKPLWTGDSPLHFGNGTRLTVT.

With respect to this clone: The CDR3 extends 3 residues past the end of the read, so its final part is completed from the germline J gene. The chain has TRBV7-9 and TRBJ2-7; the match to TRBD1 covers 9 bases. CDR1 and CDR2 (germline): SEHNR, FQNEAQ (reference sequence). After removal of 5 bases from V and 3 bases from J, the junction contained 2 bases not matched to a gene. This CDR3 is built from 13 residues. CDR3 loop: CASSGTGIYEQYF. CDR3 DNA (partial): TGTGCCAGCAGCGGGACAGGGATCTACGAG. Full variable domain (remainder filled in from reference TRBV7-9 and TRBJ2-7): DTGVSQNPRHKITKRGQNVTFRCDPISEHNRLYWYRQTLGQGPEFLTYFQNEAQLEKSRLLSDRFSAERPKGSFSTLEIQRTEQGDSAMYLCASSGTGIYEQYFGPGTRLTVT.

Regarding this clone: The read stops 3 residues short of the end of the CDR3; the missing end is completed from the germline J gene. The chain uses TRBV19 and TRBJ2-5; TRBD1 matches at 7 bases. V lost 8 bases and J lost 0; bases outside the gene matches: 12. Germline CDR1 and CDR2: LNHDA and SQIVND (reference sequence). The CDR3 loop spans 16 amino acids. CDR3 amino acids: CASARRTRGYQETQYF. The covered CDR3 bases are TGTGCCAGTGCAAGGAGGACCAGGGGGTACCAAGAGACC.

Note on this clone: The read terminates 3 residues ahead of where the CDR3 ends, so the germline J gene completes it. The rearrangement joins TRBV20-1 to TRBJ2-1; D not certain. Trimming stripped 0 bases from V and 0 bases from J, with 9 bases between. There are 15 residues in the CDR3. From germline, CDR1 is DFQATT and CDR2 SNEGSKA (reference sequence). CDR3 DNA, as far as it was read: TGCAGTGCTAGAGATCCGGGTGGCTCCTACAATGAG. As protein: CSARDPGGSYNE. Given in full, the CDR3 is CSARDPGGSYNEQFF.

About this clone itself: Read sequence stops 3 residues before the CDR3 end, and the germline J gene provides the missing end. The gene calls are TRBV6-2 or TRBV6-3 and TRBJ1-2; D ambiguous. The V end lost 10 bases, the J end lost 4 bases, and 16 bases lay between the germline ends. The CDR3 runs to 13 residues. Per germline, CDR1 MNHEY and CDR2 SVGEGT. CDR3 bases read: TGTGCCATCCGGTCAATTACGGGCTATGGC. It codes for CAIRSITGYG. In full, the CDR3 is CAIRSITGYGYTF.

This clone was detected a few times. Read sequence stops 3 residues before the CDR3 end, and the germline J gene provides the missing end. The genes are TRBV7-9 and TRBJ1-2; D is unclear. Germline V gene data show CDR1 as SEHNR and CDR2 as FQNEAQ (reference sequence). The ends were cut back, 3 bases at V and 7 bases at J, with 9 bases in the middle. This CDR3 spans 12 amino acids. Incomplete CDR3 DNA: TGTGCCAGCAGCTTCCCGGTTCTTGGC. Protein: CASSFPVLG. From start to end, the CDR3 is CASSFPVLGYTF.

This clone was observed a few times. The read halts 3 residues ahead of the CDR3 end, with the missing end drawn from the germline J gene. This chain connects TRBV18 to TRBJ2-7, with D possibly matching TRBD2 (6 bases). V lost 3 bases and J 6 bases, leaving 15 bases between the germline ends. CDR3 length equals 14 residues. Germline CDR1 KGHSH, CDR2 LQKENI. CDR3 DNA (partial): TGTGCCAGCTCACCCCCGGGACGTAGCGGCGAG. This encodes CASSPPGRSGE. The complete CDR3 reads CASSPPGRSGEQYF.